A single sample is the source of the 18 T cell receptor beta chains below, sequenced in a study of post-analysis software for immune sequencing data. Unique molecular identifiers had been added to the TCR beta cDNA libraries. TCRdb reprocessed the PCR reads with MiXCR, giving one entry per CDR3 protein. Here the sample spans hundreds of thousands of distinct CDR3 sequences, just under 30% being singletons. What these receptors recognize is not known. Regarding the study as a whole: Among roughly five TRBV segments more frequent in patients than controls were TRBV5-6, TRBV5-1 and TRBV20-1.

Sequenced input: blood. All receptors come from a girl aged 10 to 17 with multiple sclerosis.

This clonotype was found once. The CDR3 bases are TGTGCCAGCAGCCATCGGACGGGCATGAACACTGAAGCTTTCTTT. This sequence encodes CASSHRTGMNTEAFF. This sequence joins TRBV3-1 and TRBJ1-1; D remains unclear. With 3 bases removed from V and 0 bases from J, the gap between germline ends came to 11 bases. The CDR3 totals 15 residues. The germline CDR1 and CDR2 sequences are LGHDT and YNNKEL (reference sequence). Full variable domain (outside the CDR3, taken from reference TRBV3-1 and TRBJ1-1): DTAVSQTPKYLVTQMGNDKSIKCEQNLGHDTMYWYKQDSKKFLKIMFSYNNKELIINETVPNRFSPKSPDKAHLNLHINSLELGDSAVYFCASSHRTGMNTEAFFGQGTRLTVV.

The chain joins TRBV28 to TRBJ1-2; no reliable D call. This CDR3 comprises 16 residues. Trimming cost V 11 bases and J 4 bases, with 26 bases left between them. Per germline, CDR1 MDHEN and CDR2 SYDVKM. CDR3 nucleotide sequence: TGTGCCTCACTAGACCCCCTTCATTTTGGAGGCTATGGCTACACCTTC. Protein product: CASLDPLHFGGYGYTF.

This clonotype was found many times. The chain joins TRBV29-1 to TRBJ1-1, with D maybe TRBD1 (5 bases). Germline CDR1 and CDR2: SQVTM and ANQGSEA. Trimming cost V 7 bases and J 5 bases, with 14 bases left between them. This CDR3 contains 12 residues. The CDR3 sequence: CSGLVWGTEAFF. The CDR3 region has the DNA TGCAGCGGGCTCGTCTGGGGGACTGAAGCTTTCTTT.

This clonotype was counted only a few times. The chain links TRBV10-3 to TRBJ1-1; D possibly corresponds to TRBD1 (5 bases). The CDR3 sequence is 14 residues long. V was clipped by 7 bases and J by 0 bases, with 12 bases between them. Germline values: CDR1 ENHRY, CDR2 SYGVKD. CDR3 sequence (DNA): TGTGCCATCACGTCCGGGGGAATGAACACTGAAGCTTTCTTT. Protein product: CAITSGGMNTEAFF.

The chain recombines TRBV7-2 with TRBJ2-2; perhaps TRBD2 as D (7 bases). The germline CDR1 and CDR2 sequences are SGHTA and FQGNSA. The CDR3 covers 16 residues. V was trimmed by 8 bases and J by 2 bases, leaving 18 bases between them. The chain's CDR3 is CASARGGSINTGELFF. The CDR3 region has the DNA TGTGCCAGCGCGAGGGGGGGGAGTATTAACACCGGGGAGCTGTTTTTT. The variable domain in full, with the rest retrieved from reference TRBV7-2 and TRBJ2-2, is GAGVSQSPSNKVTEKGKDVELRCDPISGHTALYWYRQSLGQGLEFLIYFQGNSAPDKSGLPSDRFSAERTGGSVSTLTIQRTQQEDSAVYLCASARGGSINTGELFFGEGSRLTVL.

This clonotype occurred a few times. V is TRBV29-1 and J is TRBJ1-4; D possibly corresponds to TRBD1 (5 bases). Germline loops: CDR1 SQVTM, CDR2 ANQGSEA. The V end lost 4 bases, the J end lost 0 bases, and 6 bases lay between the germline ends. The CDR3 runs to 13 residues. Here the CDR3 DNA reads TGCAGCGTTGGGGGGGCAACTAATGAAAAACTGTTTTTT. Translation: CSVGGATNEKLFF. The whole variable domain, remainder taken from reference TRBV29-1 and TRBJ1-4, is SAVISQKPSRDICQRGTSLTIQCQVDSQVTMMFWYRQQPGQSLTLIATANQGSEATYESGFVIDKFPISRPNLTFSTLTVSNMSPEDSSIYLCSVGGATNEKLFFGSGTQLSVL.

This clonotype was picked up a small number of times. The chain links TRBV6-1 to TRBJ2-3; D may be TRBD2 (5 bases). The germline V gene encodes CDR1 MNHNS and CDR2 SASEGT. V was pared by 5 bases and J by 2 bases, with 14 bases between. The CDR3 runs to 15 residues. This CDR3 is CASSTGILPTDTQYF. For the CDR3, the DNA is TGTGCCAGCAGTACCGGGATTCTTCCCACAGATACGCAGTATTTT.

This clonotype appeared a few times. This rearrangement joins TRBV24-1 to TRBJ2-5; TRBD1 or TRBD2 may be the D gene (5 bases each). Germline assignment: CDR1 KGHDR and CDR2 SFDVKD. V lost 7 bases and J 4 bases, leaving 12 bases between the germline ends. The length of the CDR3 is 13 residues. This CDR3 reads CATSPLGGETQYF. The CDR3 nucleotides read TGTGCCACCAGCCCTCTTGGGGGAGAGACCCAGTACTTC.

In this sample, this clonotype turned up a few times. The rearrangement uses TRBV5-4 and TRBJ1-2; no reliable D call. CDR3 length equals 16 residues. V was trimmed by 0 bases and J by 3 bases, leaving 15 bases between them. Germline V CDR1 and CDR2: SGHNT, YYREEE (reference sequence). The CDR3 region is CASSLVRLGLYYGYTF. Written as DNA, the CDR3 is TGTGCCAGCAGCTTGGTACGGCTCGGCCTCTACTATGGCTACACCTTC.

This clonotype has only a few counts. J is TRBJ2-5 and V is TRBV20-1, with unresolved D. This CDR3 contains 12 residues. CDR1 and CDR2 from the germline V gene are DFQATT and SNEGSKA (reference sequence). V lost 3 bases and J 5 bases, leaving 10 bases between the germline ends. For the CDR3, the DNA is TGCAGTGCTAGTGAAAGCGCGGAGACCCAGTACTTC. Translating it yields CSASESAETQYF.

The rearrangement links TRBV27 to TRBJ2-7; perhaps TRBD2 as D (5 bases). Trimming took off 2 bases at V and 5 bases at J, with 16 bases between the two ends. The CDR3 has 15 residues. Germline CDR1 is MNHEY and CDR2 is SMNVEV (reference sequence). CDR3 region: CASSLGHSGIHEQYF. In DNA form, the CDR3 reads TGTGCCAGCAGTTTAGGGCACTCGGGAATCCACGAGCAGTACTTC.

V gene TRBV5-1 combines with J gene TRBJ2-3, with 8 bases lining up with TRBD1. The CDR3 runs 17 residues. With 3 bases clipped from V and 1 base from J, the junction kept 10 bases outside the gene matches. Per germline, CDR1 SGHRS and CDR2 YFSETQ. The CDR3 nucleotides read TGCGCCAGCAGCTCGCTGGGGGGACAGGTTGGCACAGATACGCAGTATTTT. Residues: CASSSLGGQVGTDTQYF.

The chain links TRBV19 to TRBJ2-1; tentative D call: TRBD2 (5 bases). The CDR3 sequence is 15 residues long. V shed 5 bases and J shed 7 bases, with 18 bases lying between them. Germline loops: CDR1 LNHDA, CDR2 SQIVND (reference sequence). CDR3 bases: TGTGCCAGTAGTTACGGGAATCCAACGACGAATGAGCAGTTCTTC. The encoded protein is CASSYGNPTTNEQFF.

The CDR3 is CASSWDRGYEQYF. CDR3 nucleotides: TGTGCCAGCAGCTGGGACAGGGGGTACGAGCAGTACTTC. The V call is TRBV7-2, the J call TRBJ2-5; TRBD1 matches 11 bases. The J call may not be correct, given that the DNA end is closer to TRBJ2-7. Germline lookup yields CDR1 SGHTA and CDR2 FQGNSA. The CDR3 spans 13 residues.

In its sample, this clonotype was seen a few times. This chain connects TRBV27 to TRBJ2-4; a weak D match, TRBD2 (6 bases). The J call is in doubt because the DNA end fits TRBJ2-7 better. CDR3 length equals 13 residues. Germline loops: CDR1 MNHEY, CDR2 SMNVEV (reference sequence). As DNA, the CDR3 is TGTGCCAGCAGTTTATCCCTGGGGGGCGAGCAGTACTTC. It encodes CASSLSLGGEQYF.

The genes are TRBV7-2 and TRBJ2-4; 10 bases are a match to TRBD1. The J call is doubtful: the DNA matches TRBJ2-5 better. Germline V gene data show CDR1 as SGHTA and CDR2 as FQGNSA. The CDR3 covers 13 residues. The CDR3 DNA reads TGTGCCAGCAGGAAGGACAGGGGGGAGACCCAGTACTTC. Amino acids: CASRKDRGETQYF.

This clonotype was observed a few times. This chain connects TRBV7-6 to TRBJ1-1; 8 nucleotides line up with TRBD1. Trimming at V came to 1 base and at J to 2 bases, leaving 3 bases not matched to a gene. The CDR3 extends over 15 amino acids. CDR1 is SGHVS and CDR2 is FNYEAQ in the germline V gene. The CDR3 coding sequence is TGTGCCAGCAGCTTAGGGACAGGGCGAAACACTGAAGCTTTCTTT. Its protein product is CASSLGTGRNTEAFF.

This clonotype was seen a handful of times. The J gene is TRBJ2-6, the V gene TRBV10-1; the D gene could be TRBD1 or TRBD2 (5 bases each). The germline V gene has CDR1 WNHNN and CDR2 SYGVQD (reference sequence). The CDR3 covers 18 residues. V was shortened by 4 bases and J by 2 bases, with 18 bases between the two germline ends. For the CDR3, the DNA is TGCGCCAGCAGTGGCCCGGGACCGTTTAAACCTGGGGCCAACGTCCTGACTTTC. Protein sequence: CASSGPGPFKPGANVLTF.